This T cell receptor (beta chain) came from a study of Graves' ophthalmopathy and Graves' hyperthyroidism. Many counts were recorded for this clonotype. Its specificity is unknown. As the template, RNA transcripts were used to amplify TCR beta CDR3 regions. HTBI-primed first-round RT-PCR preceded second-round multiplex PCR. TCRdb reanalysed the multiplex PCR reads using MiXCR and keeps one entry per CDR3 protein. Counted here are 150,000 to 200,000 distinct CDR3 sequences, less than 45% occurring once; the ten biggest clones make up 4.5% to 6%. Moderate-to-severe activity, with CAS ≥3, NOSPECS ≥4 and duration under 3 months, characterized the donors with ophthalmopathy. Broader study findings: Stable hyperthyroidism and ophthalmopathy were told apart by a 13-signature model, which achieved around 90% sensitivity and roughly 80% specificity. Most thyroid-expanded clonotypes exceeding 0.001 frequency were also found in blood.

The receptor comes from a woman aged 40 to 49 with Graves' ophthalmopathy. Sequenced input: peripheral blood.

The CDR3 sequence is CSASDVGYYEQYF. CDR3 DNA: TGCAGTGCTTCCGACGTGGGGTACTACGAGCAGTACTTC. J is TRBJ2-7 and V is TRBV20-1; D gene ambiguous. This CDR3 has 13 residues. In germline, CDR1 is DFQATT, CDR2 SNEGSKA (reference sequence). V was cut by 5 bases and J by 3 bases, with 14 bases left in between.